This T cell receptor beta chain emerged from a study of cytomegalovirus exposure and HLA in healthy donors. Study-wide results and limits: In all likelihood, a cluster of highly shared sequence variants was a sequencing artifact. Listed as cytomegalovirus-associated were 150 to 200 TCR beta chains.

Turning to this clone: Its antigen is as yet unknown.

This CDR3 spans 12 amino acids. The germline gives CDR1 SNHLY, CDR2 FYNNEI. The ends lost 6 bases at V and 4 bases at J; junction bases unmatched: 2. Primers included in the PCR were 60 Vbeta and 13 Jbeta primers. Data came from immunoSEQ multiplex PCR; TCRdb stores just in-frame clones and leaves some out. The sample has around 200,000 clones, approximately 86% seen once. It was healthy bone marrow donors who served as donors. The specimen was PBMCs. V usage is TRBV2 and J usage is TRBJ2-5; 7 bases match TRBD1. The receptor's source is a woman aged 30 to 39 in good health and CMV-seronegative. The CDR3 here is CASRTGLETQYF. The DNA for the CDR3 is TGTGCCAGCAGGACAGGGTTAGAGACCCAGTACTTC.